This T cell receptor beta chain appears in the sequencing data of a study of cytomegalovirus exposure and HLA in healthy donors. With 60 Vbeta and 13 Jbeta primers, the PCR was carried out. Profiled with immunoSEQ multiplex PCR; TCRdb holds only in-frame clones, not every one. The sample lists fewer than 100,000 clones, over 70% occurring once. Findings of the study overall: Compared with the approximately 680-donor mean, an Asian-associated ancestry cluster reportedly had fewer N-insertions, according to a later analysis.

As for this clone: Its specificity is unknown.

The V end lost 2 bases, the J end lost 8 bases, and 9 bases lay between the germline ends. The length of the CDR3 is 11 residues. Germline V CDR1 and CDR2: DFQATT, SNEGSKA (reference sequence). The TCR originated in a male donor in good health and CMV-seronegative. The V gene is TRBV20-1, the J gene TRBJ1-1; D not resolved. Material for sequencing was PBMCs. CDR3 residues: CSARPSREAFF. For the CDR3, the DNA is TGCAGTGCTAGACCAAGCCGCGAAGCTTTCTTT.